This record concerns one TCR beta chain sequence. The CDR3 contains 16 residues. V was clipped by 4 bases and J by 11 bases; unmatched bases: 18. Germline CDR1 SGDLS, CDR2 YYNGEE. The data derive from a study of T cell responses to AZD1222 COVID-19 vaccine. Generated by immunoSEQ multiplex PCR, the TCRdb table keeps only in-frame clones and is missing some. Altogether about 55,000 clones are present, about 85% being singletons, with the ten largest covering less than 5%. The receptor was derived from an adult in good health. The V gene is TRBV9, the J gene TRBJ1-5; TRBD1 matches at 7 bases. The specimen was peripheral blood, collected on day 0 of AZD1222 vaccination. The DNA of the CDR3 is TGTGCCAGCAGCCCTCAGACAGGGTCACCCCTGGAGGCCCAGCATTTT. Amino acid sequence: CASSPQTGSPLEAQHF.